The 27 T cell receptor beta chains below come from one sample, sequenced in a study of cytomegalovirus exposure and HLA in healthy donors. PCR involved 60 Vbeta and 13 Jbeta primers. Sequenced by immunoSEQ multiplex PCR; TCRdb stores in-frame clones only, minus some. Among about 190,000 clones listed, just under 75% were seen once. The sequenced sample consisted of PBMCs. The receptors here all came from a woman aged 30 to 39 in good health and CMV-seropositive.

V gene TRBV5-1 combines with J gene TRBJ2-3, with D possibly matching TRBD2 (6 bases). The germline V gene encodes CDR1 SGHRS and CDR2 YFSETQ. V gave up 4 bases and J gave up 4 bases, with 16 bases separating them. CDR3 length: 15 residues. CDR3 region: CASSPGRVLPDTQYF. The CDR3, as DNA: TGCGCCAGCAGCCCCGGGAGAGTACTCCCAGATACGCAGTATTTT.

V gene TRBV19 combines with J gene TRBJ1-2; the D is unclear. Germline CDR1 reads LNHDA; CDR2 reads SQIVND (reference sequence). The CDR3 extends over 15 amino acids. V lost 3 bases to trimming and J lost 0 bases, with 11 bases between them. The CDR3 sequence: CASSMVPQTNYGYTF. CDR3 DNA sequence: TGTGCCAGTAGTATGGTACCTCAGACTAACTATGGCTACACCTTC.

The chain employs TRBV5-8 and TRBJ2-1, with 10 bases fitting TRBD2. This CDR3 comprises 15 residues. The ends lost 5 bases at V and 9 bases at J; junction bases unmatched: 11. Germline-derived CDR1 and CDR2 are SGHTS and YDEGEE. Written as DNA, the CDR3 is TGTGCCAGCAGTTCAGCGGGAGGGCCTGTTAGTGAGCAGTTCTTC. Amino acids: CASSSAGGPVSEQFF.

This clone appeared a few times. The chain is built from TRBV19 and TRBJ1-1; D call uncertain. Germline V gene lookup returns CDR1 LNHDA and CDR2 SQIVND (reference sequence). The ends were cut back, 8 bases at V and 1 base at J, with 11 bases in the middle. This CDR3 has 13 amino acids. The CDR3 DNA sequence: TGTGCCAGTGCGGAGGCAGCGAACACTGAAGCTTTCTTT. Its translation: CASAEAANTEAFF.

The genes are TRBV2 and TRBJ2-3; 13 positions match TRBD2. The CDR3 contains 15 residues. The V gene's germline CDR1 is SNHLY and CDR2 FYNNEI. With V trimmed by 3 bases and J by 5 bases, 2 bases remained unmatched. CDR3 protein: CASSERLAGGDTQYF. The CDR3 coding sequence is TGTGCCAGCAGTGAGAGACTAGCGGGAGGAGATACGCAGTATTTT.

The CDR3 spells CASSWTRGGGYEQYF. The CDR3 DNA reads as TGTGCCAGCAGTTGGACGAGGGGCGGGGGCTACGAGCAGTACTTC. The genes are TRBV6-6 and TRBJ2-7; the match to TRBD2 covers 7 bases. V trimming: 4 bases; J trimming: 3 bases; junction bases outside the gene matches: 9. Germline V gives CDR1 MNHNY, CDR2 SVGAGI (reference sequence). The CDR3 is 15 residues long.

This chain uses TRBV15 with TRBJ1-4; 7 bases agree with TRBD1. Germline CDR1 LNHNV, CDR2 YYDKDF (reference sequence). V lost 3 bases, J lost 7 bases, and 11 bases stayed unmatched. There are 16 residues in the CDR3. CDR3 DNA sequence: TGTGCCACCAGCAGGGAAGAAGGGACAGCCGCTGAAAAACTGTTTTTT. This gives the protein CATSREEGTAAEKLFF.

This chain uses TRBV27 with TRBJ2-2, with 12 positions matching TRBD2. J was trimmed by 4 bases and V by 2 bases; bases with no gene match: 11. The CDR3 extends over 19 amino acids. Germline values: CDR1 MNHEY, CDR2 SMNVEV (reference sequence). The CDR3 sequence: CASSLQTSGRPRGTGELFF. CDR3 sequence (DNA): TGTGCCAGCAGTTTACAAACTAGCGGGAGGCCGAGAGGCACCGGGGAGCTGTTTTTT.

This chain joins TRBV11-2 and TRBJ2-7, with D unclear. The CDR3 is made up of 14 amino acids. V lost 2 bases to trimming and J lost 0 bases, with 8 bases between them. Looked up from germline, CDR1 is SGHAT and CDR2 is FQNNGV. CDR3 sequence: CASSLLQNSYEQYF. CDR3 bases: TGTGCCAGCAGCTTACTGCAGAACTCCTACGAGCAGTACTTC.

The chain is built from TRBV4-2 and TRBJ2-3; 14 nucleotides agree with TRBD2. Unmatched junction bases numbered 4, after V lost 1 base and J lost 7 bases. Germline-derived CDR1 and CDR2 are LGHNA and YNFKEQ. This CDR3 has 16 amino acids. CDR3 sequence reads: CASSQGLAGGGNTQYF. The CDR3 DNA reads TGTGCCAGCAGCCAAGGACTAGCGGGAGGGGGGAATACGCAGTATTTT.

The chain employs TRBV11-2 and TRBJ2-6; D is possibly TRBD1 (5 bases). Trimming took 0 bases from V and 1 from J, leaving 10 bases between them. The CDR3 contains 17 residues. The germline V gene encodes CDR1 SGHAT and CDR2 FQNNGV. The CDR3 here is CASSLDPPGSGANVLTF. The CDR3 DNA follows: TGTGCCAGCAGCTTAGACCCCCCAGGGTCTGGGGCCAACGTCCTGACTTTC. The whole variable domain, filled in from reference TRBV11-2 and TRBJ2-6, reads EAGVAQSPRYKIIEKRQSVAFWCNPISGHATLYWYQQILGQGPKLLIQFQNNGVVDDSQLPKDRFSAERLKGVDSTLKIQPAKLEDSAVYLCASSLDPPGSGANVLTFGAGSRLTVL.

This chain links TRBV6-5 with TRBJ2-3, with D perhaps TRBD2 (7 bases). Germline CDR1 is MNHEY and CDR2 is SVGAGI. Trimming cost V 5 bases and J 8 bases, with 8 bases left between them. The CDR3 loop spans 11 amino acids. CDR3 nucleotides: TGTGCCAGCAGTGGGGGGGCTACGCAGTATTTT. The encoded protein is CASSGGATQYF.

The V gene is TRBV19, the J gene TRBJ2-7; no clear D. Trimming cost V 9 bases and J 0 bases, with 12 bases left between them. CDR3 length: 13 residues. The V gene's germline CDR1 is LNHDA and CDR2 SQIVND (reference sequence). The CDR3 nucleotides read TGTGCCAGCCGAGAGAGCAACTCCTACGAGCAGTACTTC. It yields the protein CASRESNSYEQYF.

The chain has TRBV18 and TRBJ1-5; TRBD1 aligns across 9 bases. The germline gives CDR1 KGHSH, CDR2 LQKENI. CDR3 length: 14 residues. The ends lost 6 bases at V and 6 bases at J; junction bases unmatched: 6. The CDR3, as DNA: TGTGCCAGCTCGCCCGGGACAGGGCCTCAGCCCCAGCATTTT. The encoded protein is CASSPGTGPQPQHF.

The chain carries TRBV5-1 and TRBJ1-1; D call uncertain. The CDR3 sequence is 12 residues long. Per germline, CDR1 SGHRS and CDR2 YFSETQ. Trimming shortened V by 0 bases and J by 10 bases, and 10 bases separated the two germline ends. As DNA, the CDR3 is TGCGCCAGCAGCTTGGGGGCACTGCCAGCTTTCTTT. Protein product: CASSLGALPAFF.

The rearrangement uses TRBV11-2 and TRBJ2-5, with 8 bases lining up with TRBD1. Germline values: CDR1 SGHAT, CDR2 FQNNGV. This CDR3 comprises 14 residues. The junction had 6 bases not matched to a gene; V was cut back by 5 bases and J by 4 bases. The CDR3 loop reads CASSPRGRVETQYF. In nucleotides, the CDR3 is TGTGCCAGCAGCCCCAGGGGGCGCGTAGAGACCCAGTACTTC.

The chain joins TRBV6-5 to TRBJ2-7, with 9 positions matching TRBD2. Germline V gene sequence: CDR1 MNHEY, CDR2 SVGAGI. Trimming at V came to 7 bases and at J to 3 bases, leaving 7 bases not matched to a gene. The CDR3 consists of 14 residues. The chain's CDR3 is CASTPGLAVYEQYF. CDR3 DNA sequence: TGTGCCAGCACTCCGGGACTAGCAGTCTACGAGCAGTACTTC.

This chain joins TRBV27 and TRBJ1-2; perhaps TRBD1 as D (5 bases). CDR1 MNHEY and CDR2 SMNVEV come from the germline V gene (reference sequence). The CDR3 totals 15 residues. V lost 1 base to trimming and J lost 0 bases, with 9 bases between them. Written as DNA, the CDR3 is TGTGCCAGCAGTTTATGGGGGGAGGCTAACTATGGCTACACCTTC. It encodes CASSLWGEANYGYTF.

The chain links TRBV14 to TRBJ1-1, with D unclear. The CDR3 is made up of 15 amino acids. Trimming left V 4 bases short and J 5 bases short, with 17 bases between. Germline CDR1 and CDR2: SGHDN and FVKESK. The DNA of the CDR3 is TGTGCCAGCAGCCCTCGGTGGACCGGGGAAACTGAAGCTTTCTTT. Translation: CASSPRWTGETEAFF.

The rearrangement uses TRBV13 and TRBJ2-3, with TRBD2 matching 7 bases. V shed 5 bases, J shed 2 bases, and the junction held 22 bases outside the gene matches. The CDR3 runs to 20 residues. CDR1 and CDR2 from the germline V gene are PRHDT and FYEKMQ (reference sequence). The CDR3 loop reads CASSRGGMGLGGAPTDTQYF. The CDR3 DNA reads as TGTGCCAGCAGCCGCGGGGGAATGGGGTTGGGGGGAGCCCCCACAGATACGCAGTATTTT. The entire variable domain, with the rest obtained from reference TRBV13 and TRBJ2-3, is as follows: AAGVIQSPRHLIKEKRETATLKCYPIPRHDTVYWYQQGPGQDPQFLISFYEKMQSDKGSIPDRFSAQQFSDYHSELNMSSLELGDSALYFCASSRGGMGLGGAPTDTQYFGPGTRLTVL.

The chain combines TRBV5-1 with TRBJ2-5; D is perhaps TRBD2 (6 bases). The CDR3 has 15 amino acids. Germline assignment: CDR1 SGHRS and CDR2 YFSETQ. V was pared by 5 bases and J by 2 bases, with 16 bases between. CDR3 bases: TGCGCCAGCAGGAGCCTGACTAGTCCACAAGAGACCCAGTACTTC. It is translated as CASRSLTSPQETQYF.

The chain carries TRBV28 and TRBJ1-4; no clear D. CDR3 length equals 17 residues. V lost 3 bases and J lost 7, with 21 bases in between. The germline V gene has CDR1 MDHEN and CDR2 SYDVKM. CDR3 protein: CASSFLAGRVEVEKLFF. The CDR3 nucleotides are TGTGCCAGCAGTTTCCTAGCGGGTAGGGTTGAGGTTGAAAAACTGTTTTTT.

Comment on this clone: This same CDR3 is encoded by further DNA sequences in the sample. The chain carries TRBV5-6 and TRBJ2-1; TRBD2 aligns across 9 bases. CDR3 size: 16 residues. V lost 0 bases and J lost 3; bases outside the gene matches: 4. The germline gives CDR1 SGHDT, CDR2 YYEEEE. The CDR3 DNA reads TGTGCCAGCAGCTTGGATAGCGGGAGAATCTACAATGAGCAGTTCTTC. Its protein is CASSLDSGRIYNEQFF.

This clone showed up just once. V is TRBV11-2 and J is TRBJ2-7; 9 nucleotides agree with TRBD1. The V and J ends lost 3 bases and 6 bases, in that order; junction bases with no gene match: 12. This CDR3 is 16 amino acids long. Germline V gives CDR1 SGHAT, CDR2 FQNNGV. CDR3 in amino acids: CASSLRTGVLVAEQYF. The CDR3 bases are TGTGCCAGCAGCTTGCGGACAGGGGTCTTAGTAGCCGAGCAGTACTTC.

There are a few counts of this clone. The chain employs TRBV5-4 and TRBJ2-7; D possibly corresponds to TRBD1 (5 bases). CDR3 length: 11 residues. Germline CDR1 SGHNT, CDR2 YYREEE (reference sequence). V gave up 3 bases and J gave up 6 bases, with 7 bases separating them. Here the CDR3 reads CASSWGGEQYF. For the CDR3, the DNA is TGTGCCAGCAGCTGGGGCGGCGAGCAGTACTTC.

In nucleotides, the CDR3 is TGTGCCAGCAGTGAAGCAGAGACAGGGGGGAACACTGAAGCTTTCTTT. It yields the protein CASSEAETGGNTEAFF. V usage is TRBV6-1 and J usage is TRBJ1-1; 9 nucleotides line up with TRBD1. V trimming: 0 bases; J trimming: 1 base; junction bases outside the gene matches: 3. The CDR3 has 16 amino acids. CDR1 is MNHNS and CDR2 is SASEGT in the germline V gene.

V is TRBV7-2 and J is TRBJ1-2; 7 bases agree with TRBD1. There are 16 residues in the CDR3. Germline lookup yields CDR1 SGHTA and CDR2 FQGNSA. The trim removed 5 bases at V and 3 bases at J, leaving 12 bases unmatched. The CDR3 region has the DNA TGTGCCAGCAGCCCGTCCGGTACAGGGGTTGACTATGGCTACACCTTC. The encoded protein is CASSPSGTGVDYGYTF.